This entry concerns a single T cell receptor (beta chain). Its specificity is not known. The sample originates from a study of cytomegalovirus exposure and HLA in healthy donors. For the study at large: Assignment to the Caucasian-associated ancestry cluster applied to approximately 80% of the roughly 410 genotyped donors.

Regarding the study as a whole: With DRB1 most and HLA-C fewest, TCR association rates differed between HLA loci in a later analysis. Donor immune exposure was known only as CMV serostatus. Prior analysis indicated that the majority of TCR beta V segments exhibited productivity approximately 90% or approximately 30% of the time.

The CDR3 covers 14 residues. The germline gives CDR1 MNHEY, CDR2 SVGAGI. Between the trimmed V and J ends, which lost 0 bases and 4 bases, there was a span of 9 bases. Amplification used 60 Vbeta primers and 13 Jbeta primers. TCRdb keeps only in-frame clones here, not all; method: immunoSEQ multiplex PCR. There are about 120,000 clones in the sample; roughly 80% occur only once, and 7.5% to 9% lies in the top ten. Sequenced: PBMCs. The source is a female donor in good health and CMV-seropositive. V is TRBV6-5 and J is TRBJ2-5; D is unclear. CDR3 DNA: TGTGCCAGCAGTTACTCGAGTTTTGTAGAGACCCAGTACTTC. Translating gives CASSYSSFVETQYF.